Below are 23 T cell receptor beta chains sequenced from a single sample in a study of metastatic and nonmetastatic thyroid tumors. Prior to thyroid surgery, none of the patients had received any treatment. MiXCR reprocessed the PCR reads for TCRdb. The sample has 10,000 to 15,000 clones, 28% seen once; the top ten hold more than 10%. The sequencing input was tumor tissue. The receptors stem from a female donor with papillary thyroid cancer or a benign thyroid nodule (not recorded which). Some clones in this sample may be carry-over from other donors' samples.

The chain couples TRBV11-1 to TRBJ2-6; 7 positions agree with TRBD2. CDR3 length equals 19 residues. From germline, CDR1 is SGHAT and CDR2 FQDESV (reference sequence). Trimming at V came to 4 bases and at J to 0 bases, leaving 12 bases not matched to a gene. DNA for the CDR3: TGTGCCAGCAGCTCGGTGGGGGGGGAGCGGCTCTCTGGGGCCAACGTCCTGACTTTC. It yields the protein CASSSVGGERLSGANVLTF.

This clone was observed at least ten times. V usage is TRBV6-5 and J usage is TRBJ2-3; 13 bases align to TRBD2. The CDR3 is made up of 16 amino acids. Germline lookup yields CDR1 MNHEY and CDR2 SVGAGI. J was trimmed by 6 bases and V by 1 base; bases with no gene match: 4. CDR3 bases: TGTGCCAGCAGTTACTGGGGGACTAGCGGGGAGGATACGCAGTATTTT. Its protein product is CASSYWGTSGEDTQYF.

The table lists this clone with a few counts. The V call is TRBV28, the J call TRBJ1-1, with a tentative D call TRBD1 (5 bases). The CDR3 sequence is 13 residues long. V was clipped by 4 bases and J by 4 bases, with 10 bases between them. Germline V gives CDR1 MDHEN, CDR2 SYDVKM. CDR3 amino acids: CASSWARGTEAFF. CDR3 in DNA: TGTGCCAGCAGTTGGGCAAGGGGCACTGAAGCTTTCTTT. Based on the CDR3 plus reference TRBV28 and TRBJ1-1, the full variable domain is DVKVTQSSRYLVKRTGEKVFLECVQDMDHENMFWYRQDPGLGLRLIYFSYDVKMKEKGDIPEGYSVSREKKERFSLILESASTNQTSMYLCASSWARGTEAFFGQGTRLTVV.

This clone was recorded a few times. Within the sample, other DNA sequences also encode this same CDR3. This rearrangement joins TRBV27 to TRBJ2-7; maybe TRBD1 (6 bases). V was cut by 3 bases and J by 2 bases, with 14 bases left in between. This CDR3 region has 15 residues. Germline CDR1 and CDR2: MNHEY and SMNVEV (reference sequence). In nucleotides, the CDR3 is TGTGCCAGCAGTTTGACAGGTGGTGATACCTACGAGCAGTACTTC. Residues: CASSLTGGDTYEQYF.

This clone was picked up a small number of times. The chain carries TRBV6-1 and TRBJ2-7, with 9 bases matching TRBD2. CDR3 size: 15 residues. CDR1 MNHNS and CDR2 SASEGT come from the germline V gene. V lost 5 bases, J lost 2 bases, and 7 bases stayed unmatched. The CDR3 sequence: CASSNGASGTYEQYF. For the CDR3, the DNA is TGTGCCAGCAGTAACGGGGCTAGCGGGACCTACGAGCAGTACTTC.

The rearrangement joins TRBV10-1 to TRBJ1-3; D is possibly TRBD1 (6 bases). This CDR3 has 17 amino acids. V lost 2 bases and J lost 2, with 16 bases in between. Germline assignment: CDR1 WNHNN and CDR2 SYGVQD (reference sequence). The CDR3 loop reads CASSELRGGSPGNTIYF. The CDR3 DNA reads TGCGCCAGCAGTGAGCTCCGAGGGGGATCCCCTGGAAACACCATATATTTT.

Of note for this clone: A junction boundary mismatches the germline segment, possibly from a read error. The chain is built from TRBV11-3 and TRBJ2-3; 12 nucleotides line up with TRBD1. The CDR3 consists of 15 residues. Germline lookup yields CDR1 SGHNT and CDR2 YENEEA. DNA of the CDR3: TGTGCCAGCAGCTTAGGGGGACAGGGGGCGGATACGCGGTATTTT. Residues: CASSLGGQGADTRYF. The complete variable domain, with remaining parts taken from reference TRBV11-3 and TRBJ2-3, reads EAGVVQSPRYKIIEKKQPVAFWCNPISGHNTLYWYLQNLGQGPELLIRYENEEAVDDSQLPKDRFSAERLKGVDSTLKIQPAELGDSAVYLCASSLGGQGADTRYFGPGTRLTVL.

This chain joins TRBV4-1 and TRBJ2-3; tentative D call: TRBD1 (5 bases). Trimming pared 1 base from V and 2 bases from J, leaving 13 bases between. Germline V gene data show CDR1 as MGHRA and CDR2 as YSYEKL. The CDR3 is 16 residues long. The CDR3 region is CASSQGERGYTDTQYF. The CDR3, as DNA: TGCGCCAGCAGCCAAGGTGAAAGGGGATACACAGATACGCAGTATTTT.

The chain uses TRBV12-3 or TRBV12-4 and TRBJ2-1, with 7 bases identical to TRBD1. The trim removed 7 bases at V and 10 bases at J, leaving 13 bases unmatched. This CDR3 is 14 amino acids long. This CDR3 reads CASIWDRALGEQFF. DNA of the CDR3: TGTGCCAGCATTTGGGACAGAGCCCTCGGGGAGCAGTTCTTC.

This clone counts as medium-sized (0.01 to 0.1%). The chain links TRBV6-6 to TRBJ2-1, with 8 bases that match TRBD2. The trim removed 3 bases at V and 9 bases at J, leaving 10 bases unmatched. Germline V gene sequence: CDR1 MNHNY, CDR2 SVGAGI (reference sequence). The CDR3 totals 15 residues. The CDR3 DNA is TGTGCCAGCAGTTATTGGCTAGCCGGGAGGGGTGAGCAGTTCTTC. Its protein is CASSYWLAGRGEQFF.

CDR3 sequence: CASSPPGQGTEAFF. The CDR3 DNA reads as TGTGCCAGCAGCCCCCCGGGACAGGGCACTGAAGCTTTCTTT. The rearrangement uses TRBV7-6 and TRBJ1-1, with 9 nucleotides matching TRBD1. The germline V gene encodes CDR1 SGHVS and CDR2 FNYEAQ. J gave up 4 bases and V 5 bases, and 5 bases lay outside the gene matches. This CDR3 is built from 14 residues. Full variable domain (missing parts from reference TRBV7-6 and TRBJ1-1): GAGVSQSPRYKVTKRGQDVALRCDPISGHVSLYWYRQALGQGPEFLTYFNYEAQQDKSGLPNDRFSAERPEGSISTLTIQRTEQRDSAMYRCASSPPGQGTEAFFGQGTRLTVV.

There are a few counts of this clone. The gene calls are TRBV27 and TRBJ2-2; 7 positions match TRBD2. The CDR3 has 14 amino acids. After removal of 1 base from V and 17 bases from J, the junction contained 13 bases not matched to a gene. In germline, CDR1 is MNHEY, CDR2 SMNVEV (reference sequence). CDR3 DNA: TGTGCCAGCAGTTTATTCGGGGAGGGCGGTGATCTATTTTTT. Its protein product is CASSLFGEGGDLFF.

This clone was seen at least ten times. This chain connects TRBV20-1 to TRBJ2-5; D is unclear. The CDR3 is 13 amino acids. Trimming pared 3 bases from V and 1 base from J, leaving 9 bases between. Germline V gene sequence: CDR1 DFQATT, CDR2 SNEGSKA (reference sequence). The CDR3 DNA reads as TGCAGTGCTAGCCTGTCAGGCCAAGAGACCCAGTACTTC. It encodes CSASLSGQETQYF.

This clone has a count of ten or more. The chain combines TRBV4-2 with TRBJ2-5, with D perhaps TRBD1 or TRBD2 (5 bases each). This CDR3 spans 13 amino acids. Germline-derived CDR1 and CDR2 are LGHNA and YNFKEQ. Between the trimmed V and J ends, which lost 4 bases and 5 bases, there was a span of 11 bases. The CDR3 sequence is CASSPGPGETQYF. In DNA, the CDR3 is TGTGCCAGCAGCCCGGGACCGGGGGAGACCCAGTACTTC.

The chain uses TRBV5-4 and TRBJ1-5; D might be TRBD1 (5 bases). This CDR3 is 17 amino acids long. Germline values: CDR1 SGHNT, CDR2 YYREEE (reference sequence). V lost 0 bases to trimming and J lost 11 bases, with 24 bases between them. The CDR3 DNA sequence: TGTGCCAGCAGCTTGGGTGAAAGGGGTGCTGGATTTCAAGCCCAGCATTTT. Amino acid sequence: CASSLGERGAGFQAQHF.

As to this clone: One end of the junction is discordant with germline, which a read error may explain. The chain combines TRBV6-1 with TRBJ1-1, with D unresolved. The CDR3 contains 12 residues. Germline CDR1 MNHNS, CDR2 SASEGT. CDR3 loop: CASRFPDTESFF. The CDR3 DNA follows: TGTGCCAGCAGGTTTCCTGACACTGAATCTTTCTTT.

This clone was counted at least ten times. CDR3: CASSPGTSGVSYEQYF. CDR3 sequence (DNA): TGTGCCAGCAGCCCCGGGACTAGCGGAGTCTCCTACGAGCAGTACTTC. This chain uses TRBV11-1 with TRBJ2-7; TRBD2 aligns across 11 bases. V trimming: 5 bases; J trimming: 0 bases; junction bases outside the gene matches: 6. There are 16 residues in the CDR3. CDR1 is SGHAT, CDR2 FQDESV, per germline (reference sequence).

There are a few counts of this clone. The gene calls are TRBV20-1 and TRBJ2-7; D gene ambiguous. The CDR3 is made up of 9 amino acids. Deletions cut 6 bases from V and 5 bases from J, with 5 bases between. CDR1 and CDR2 from the germline V gene are DFQATT and SNEGSKA (reference sequence). The CDR3 coding sequence is TGCAGTGCGGACCACGAGCAGTACTTC. Amino acids: CSADHEQYF.

This clone was seen only a few times. V usage is TRBV19 and J usage is TRBJ2-7; TRBD2 aligns across 9 bases. Per germline, CDR1 LNHDA and CDR2 SQIVND (reference sequence). The CDR3 sequence is 15 residues long. V trimming: 8 bases; J trimming: 2 bases; junction bases outside the gene matches: 10. CDR3 loop: CASQSSAGGPYEQYF. Written as DNA, the CDR3 is TGTGCCAGTCAAAGTTCGGCGGGAGGGCCCTACGAGCAGTACTTC.

This clone was seen a few times. CDR3: CASSETGSSTDTQYF. DNA of the CDR3: TGTGCCAGCAGTGAAACAGGGTCCTCCACAGATACGCAGTATTTT. This chain joins TRBV2 and TRBJ2-3; tentative D call: TRBD1 (6 bases). V lost 2 bases and J 2 bases, leaving 11 bases between the germline ends. The CDR3 is made up of 15 amino acids. Germline V gene sequence: CDR1 SNHLY, CDR2 FYNNEI.

The chain uses TRBV19 and TRBJ1-4; no firm D call. Germline V gene sequence: CDR1 LNHDA, CDR2 SQIVND (reference sequence). The CDR3 consists of 11 residues. The V and J ends lost 7 bases and 10 bases respectively, with 10 bases between them. CDR3 protein: CASTHLGKLFF. The CDR3 coding sequence is TGTGCCAGTACCCACCTAGGAAAACTGTTTTTT.

In its sample, this clone ranks as medium-sized. This chain uses TRBV6-1 with TRBJ2-7, with TRBD2 identical over 13 bases. Losses at the gene ends were 6 bases for V and 2 bases for J; bases not matched to a gene: 4. Germline-derived CDR1 and CDR2 are MNHNS and SASEGT. CDR3 size: 15 residues. CDR3 sequence (DNA): TGTGCCAGCAGCCACGGACTAGCGGGAGCCTACGAGCAGTACTTC. Amino acid sequence: CASSHGLAGAYEQYF.

This clone is judged medium-sized. The chain recombines TRBV18 with TRBJ1-1, with no clear D. CDR3 size: 13 residues. Germline CDR1 KGHSH, CDR2 LQKENI. Trimming removed 5 bases at V and 1 base at J, with 8 bases between. CDR3 nucleotide sequence: TGTGCCAGCTCATCCTCAGGGAACACTGAAGCTTTCTTT. Translated: CASSSSGNTEAFF.